This TCR beta chain was profiled in a study of T cells in Graves' hyperthyroidism and ophthalmopathy. Study conclusions and caveats: Blood also showed most of the thyroid clonotypes that were expanded above 0.001.

This clonotype was found many times. Antigen specificity is unknown. Amplification of TCR beta CDR3 regions was performed using RNA transcripts as template. HTBI primers were used for first-round RT-PCR of the TCR CDR3. A single record per CDR3 protein comes from TCRdb applying MiXCR to the multiplex PCR reads. The table lists about 380,000 distinct CDR3 sequences, around 20% of them singletons. With 7 bases clipped from V and 10 bases from J, the junction kept 15 bases outside the gene matches. The CDR3 has 14 amino acids. Patients with ophthalmopathy all had a Clinical Activity Score of at least 3, a NOSPECS grade of at least 4 and duration under 3 months. The study excluded patients with uncontrolled infection, other autoimmune disease, pregnancy or lactation. Fresh peripheral blood, around 10 ml of it, supplied the PBMCs.

The sequence derives from a man aged 18 to 30 with Graves' ophthalmopathy. Sequenced material: blood. The chain employs TRBV12-3 or TRBV12-4 and TRBJ1-1, with 7 bases fitting TRBD1. The CDR3 here is CASTTDRVELGAFF. The CDR3 DNA reads TGTGCCAGCACTACAGACAGGGTCGAGTTAGGAGCTTTCTTT.